This record covers a single T cell receptor beta chain. Its target is not known. This sample was taken from a study of blood T cells in healthy people across ages. Alongside a J-beta primer mix, a sample-barcoded 5' primer served in a second PCR lasting roughly 7 to 11 cycles. TCRdb reprocessed the 5' RACE reads with MiXCR, giving one entry per CDR3 protein. The sample lists roughly 800,000 distinct CDR3 sequences, 58% occurring once. Study observations and caveats: Versus aged donors, long-lived donors had higher diversity and more naive CD4+ cells. Donor CMV status was unknown, possibly confounding expanded clonotype changes.

The CDR3 has 15 amino acids. The V gene's germline CDR1 is MNHEY and CDR2 SMNVEV (reference sequence). The J segment lost 6 bases and the V segment lost 3 bases, leaving 9 bases of the junction unmatched. The sequenced sample consisted of blood. This sequence was found in a man aged 30 to 45 in good health. The chain has TRBV27 and TRBJ2-3, with 7 bases matching TRBD1. CDR3: CASSFSGTAHDTQYF. As DNA, the CDR3 is TGTGCCAGCAGTTTTAGTGGGACAGCACATGATACGCAGTATTTT.